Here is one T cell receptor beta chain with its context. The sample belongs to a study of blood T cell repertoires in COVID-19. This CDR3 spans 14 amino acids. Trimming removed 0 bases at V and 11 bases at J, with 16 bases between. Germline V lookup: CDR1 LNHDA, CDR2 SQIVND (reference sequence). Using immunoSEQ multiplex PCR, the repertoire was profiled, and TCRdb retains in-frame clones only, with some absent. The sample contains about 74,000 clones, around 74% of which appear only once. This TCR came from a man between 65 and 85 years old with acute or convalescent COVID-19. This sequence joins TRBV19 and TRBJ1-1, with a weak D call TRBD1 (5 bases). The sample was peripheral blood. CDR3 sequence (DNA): TGTGCCAGTAGTATAGAAGGGCATGGAGGGGACGCTTTCTTT. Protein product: CASSIEGHGGDAFF. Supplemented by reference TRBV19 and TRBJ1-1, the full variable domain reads DGGITQSPKYLFRKEGQNVTLSCEQNLNHDAMYWYRQDPGQGLRLIYYSQIVNDFQKGDIAEGYSVSREKKESFPLTVTSAQKNPTAFYLCASSIEGHGGDAFFGQGTRLTVV.